Shown below are 12 T cell receptor beta chains from a single sample sequenced in a study of CD8 T cells in Susac syndrome. Random hexamers served to reverse transcribe roughly 0.45 to 1 ug RNA. TCRdb ran MiXCR on the immunoSEQ multiplex PCR reads and lists one entry per CDR3 protein. The repertoire has approximately 74,000 distinct CDR3 sequences, approximately 94% of them found once; the top ten carry around 0.48%. Sequencing input: CD4+ T cells from PBMCs. These receptors all come from a human donor with Susac syndrome.

This clonotype has a handful of counts. This chain connects TRBV29-1 to TRBJ2-1; the match to TRBD1 covers 11 bases. The CDR3 covers 15 residues. V dropped 3 bases and J dropped 3; count of bases not matched to a gene: 4. Germline loops: CDR1 SQVTM, CDR2 ANQGSEA. CDR3 sequence: CSVEGQGVFYNEQFF. As DNA, the CDR3 is TGCAGCGTTGAGGGACAGGGGGTCTTCTACAATGAGCAGTTCTTC.

This sequence joins TRBV20-1 and TRBJ2-5; D is undetermined. The V end lost 0 bases, the J end lost 1 base, and 9 bases lay between the germline ends. Looked up from germline, CDR1 is DFQATT and CDR2 is SNEGSKA (reference sequence). The CDR3 spans 14 residues. The CDR3 bases are TGCAGTGCTAGAGAATGGCAGGCCCAAGAGACCCAGTACTTC. Amino acid sequence: CSAREWQAQETQYF.

This chain joins TRBV7-2 and TRBJ2-5; TRBD2 is a possible D gene (5 bases). V shed 5 bases and J shed 6 bases, with 13 bases lying between them. The CDR3 is 13 residues long. Germline-derived CDR1 and CDR2 are SGHTA and FQGNSA. CDR3 protein: CASSLAGLQTQYF. The CDR3 DNA is TGTGCCAGCAGCCTCGCCGGACTCCAGACCCAGTACTTC.

The chain employs TRBV5-4 and TRBJ2-7; D unresolved. The CDR3 is 12 residues long. The germline gives CDR1 SGHNT, CDR2 YYREEE (reference sequence). V lost 2 bases to trimming and J lost 5 bases, with 8 bases between them. In nucleotides, the CDR3 is TGTGCCAGCAGCTTCGTGACGGACGAGCAGTACTTC. The encoded protein is CASSFVTDEQYF.

The chain has TRBV2 and TRBJ1-5; D is unclear. CDR3 length: 14 amino acids. The V end lost 2 bases, the J end lost 0 bases, and 5 bases lay between the germline ends. Germline loops: CDR1 SNHLY, CDR2 FYNNEI. CDR3 loop: CASSEQDSNQPQHF. As DNA, the CDR3 is TGTGCCAGCAGTGAACAGGATAGCAATCAGCCCCAGCATTTT. The whole variable domain, filled in from reference TRBV2 and TRBJ1-5, reads EPEVTQTPSHQVTQMGQEVILRCVPISNHLYFYWYRQILGQKVEFLVSFYNNEISEKSEIFDDQFSVERPDGSNFTLKIRSTKLEDSAMYFCASSEQDSNQPQHFGDGTRLSIL.

This sequence joins TRBV5-4 and TRBJ2-3, with TRBD2 matching over 8 bases. V dropped 4 bases and J dropped 4; count of bases not matched to a gene: 8. From germline, CDR1 is SGHNT and CDR2 YYREEE (reference sequence). The CDR3 loop spans 15 amino acids. CDR3 DNA: TGTGCCAGCAGCCCGGAAAGGCGGGGGGCAGATACGCAGTATTTT. It yields the protein CASSPERRGADTQYF.

The sample holds one count of this clonotype. The chain combines TRBV3-1 with TRBJ1-1, with a tentative D call TRBD1 (5 bases). CDR3 size: 13 residues. Germline lookup yields CDR1 LGHDT and CDR2 YNNKEL (reference sequence). V shed 1 base and J shed 6 bases, with 9 bases lying between them. Written as DNA, the CDR3 is TGTGCCAGCAGCCAAGGGAGCAGGGCTGAAGCTTTCTTT. Protein product: CASSQGSRAEAFF.

This clonotype was seen a single time. The chain combines TRBV24-1 with TRBJ2-7; D unclear. CDR1 KGHDR and CDR2 SFDVKD come from the germline V gene. Trimming cost V 5 bases and J 7 bases, with 11 bases left between them. The CDR3 covers 12 residues. The CDR3 here is CATSAAGGEQYF. CDR3 bases: TGTGCCACCAGTGCGGCAGGTGGAGAGCAGTACTTC.

The chain couples TRBV12-3 or TRBV12-4 to TRBJ1-1; TRBD1 might be the D (5 bases). The V end lost 3 bases, the J end lost 0 bases, and 11 bases lay between the germline ends. CDR3 size: 15 residues. The CDR3: CASSFPQGLNTEAFF. For the CDR3, the DNA is TGTGCCAGCAGTTTTCCCCAGGGATTGAACACTGAAGCTTTCTTT.

This clonotype came up a few times. Here the CDR3 reads CASSQGGLTQTQYF. The CDR3 nucleotides are TGTGCCAGCAGCCAAGGAGGGTTGACTCAAACCCAGTACTTC. The V and J genes are TRBV4-2 and TRBJ2-5, with D perhaps TRBD2 (5 bases). V was cut by 1 base and J by 8 bases, with 14 bases left in between. Per the germline V gene, CDR1 is LGHNA and CDR2 is YNFKEQ. The CDR3 contains 14 residues.

This chain links TRBV12-3 or TRBV12-4 with TRBJ2-1; the match to TRBD2 covers 11 bases. This CDR3 spans 17 amino acids. The V segment lost 7 bases and the J segment 4 bases; nucleotides outside the gene matches: 12. Here the CDR3 reads CASTFHSRLAGYNEQFF. The CDR3 coding sequence is TGTGCCAGCACCTTTCACAGTAGACTAGCGGGGTACAATGAGCAGTTCTTC.

This chain links TRBV3-1 with TRBJ1-2, with no clear D. Trimming stripped 2 bases from V and 5 bases from J, with 18 bases between. Germline CDR1 LGHDT, CDR2 YNNKEL (reference sequence). The CDR3 runs 16 residues. The CDR3 loop is CASSQNVIRALYGYTF. As DNA, the CDR3 is TGTGCCAGCAGCCAAAACGTAATTCGGGCCCTTTATGGCTACACCTTC.